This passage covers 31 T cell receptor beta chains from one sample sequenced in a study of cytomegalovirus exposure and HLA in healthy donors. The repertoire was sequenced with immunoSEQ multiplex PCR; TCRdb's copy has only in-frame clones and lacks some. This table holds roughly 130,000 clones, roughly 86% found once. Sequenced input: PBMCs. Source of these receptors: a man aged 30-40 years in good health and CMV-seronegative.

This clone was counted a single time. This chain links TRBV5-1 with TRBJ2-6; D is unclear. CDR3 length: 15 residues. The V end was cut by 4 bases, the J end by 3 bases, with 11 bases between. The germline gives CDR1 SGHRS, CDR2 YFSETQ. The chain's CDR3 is CASSSDPVGANVLTF. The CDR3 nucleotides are TGCGCCAGCAGCAGCGACCCGGTTGGGGCCAACGTCCTGACTTTC.

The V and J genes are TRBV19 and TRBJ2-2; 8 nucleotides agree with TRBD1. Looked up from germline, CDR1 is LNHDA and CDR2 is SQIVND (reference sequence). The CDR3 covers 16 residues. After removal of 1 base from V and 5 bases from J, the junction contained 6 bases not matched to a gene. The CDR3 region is CASSIGQGARTGELFF. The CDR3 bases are TGTGCCAGTAGTATAGGTCAGGGGGCGCGAACCGGGGAGCTGTTTTTT.

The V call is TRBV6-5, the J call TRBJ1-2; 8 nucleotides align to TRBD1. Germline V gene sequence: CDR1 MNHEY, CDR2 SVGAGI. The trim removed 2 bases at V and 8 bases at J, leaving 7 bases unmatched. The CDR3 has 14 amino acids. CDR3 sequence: CASSYGGQGGGYTF. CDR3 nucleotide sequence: TGTGCCAGCAGTTACGGCGGACAGGGAGGCGGCTACACCTTC.

The CDR3, as DNA: TGTGCCAGCAGCTTGGGGGGGCGAGGTCAGCCCCAGCATTTT. As protein: CASSLGGRGQPQHF. The chain combines TRBV5-6 with TRBJ1-5; perhaps TRBD1 as D (6 bases). CDR1 and CDR2 (germline): SGHDT, YYEEEE. The CDR3 spans 14 residues. The V end lost 0 bases, the J end lost 6 bases, and 10 bases lay between the germline ends.

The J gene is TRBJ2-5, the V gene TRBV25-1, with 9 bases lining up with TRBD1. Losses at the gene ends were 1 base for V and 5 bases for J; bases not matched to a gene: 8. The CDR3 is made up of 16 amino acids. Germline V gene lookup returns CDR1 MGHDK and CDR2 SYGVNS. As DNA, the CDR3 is TGTGCCAGCAGTGAATCTTGGACAGGGGTTGGCGAGACCCAGTACTTC. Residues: CASSESWTGVGETQYF.

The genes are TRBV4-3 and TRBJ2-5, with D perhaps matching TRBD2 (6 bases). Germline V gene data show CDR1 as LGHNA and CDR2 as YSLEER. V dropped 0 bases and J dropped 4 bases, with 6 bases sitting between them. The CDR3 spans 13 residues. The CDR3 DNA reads TGCGCCAGCAGCCAAGAGCGGGGAGAGACCCAGTACTTC. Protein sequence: CASSQERGETQYF.

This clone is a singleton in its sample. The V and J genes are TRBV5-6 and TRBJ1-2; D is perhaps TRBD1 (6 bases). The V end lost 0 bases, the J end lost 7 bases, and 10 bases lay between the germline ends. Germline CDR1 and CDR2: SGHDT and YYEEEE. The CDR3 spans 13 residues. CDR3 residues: CASSLAGGLGYTF. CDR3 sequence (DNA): TGTGCCAGCAGCTTGGCCGGGGGGCTTGGCTACACCTTC.

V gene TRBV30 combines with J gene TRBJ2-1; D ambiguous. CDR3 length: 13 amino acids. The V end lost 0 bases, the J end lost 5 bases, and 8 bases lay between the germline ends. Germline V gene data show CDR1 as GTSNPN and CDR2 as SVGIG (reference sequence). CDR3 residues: CAWSVTRDNEQFF. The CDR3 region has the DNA TGTGCCTGGAGTGTAACGAGAGACAATGAGCAGTTCTTC.

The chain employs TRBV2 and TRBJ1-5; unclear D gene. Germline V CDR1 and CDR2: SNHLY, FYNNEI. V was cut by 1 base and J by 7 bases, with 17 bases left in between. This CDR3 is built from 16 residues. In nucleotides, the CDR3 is TGTGCCAGCAGTGAAGTTTGGGAGGCCCAAGGGCAGCCCCAGCATTTT. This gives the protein CASSEVWEAQGQPQHF.

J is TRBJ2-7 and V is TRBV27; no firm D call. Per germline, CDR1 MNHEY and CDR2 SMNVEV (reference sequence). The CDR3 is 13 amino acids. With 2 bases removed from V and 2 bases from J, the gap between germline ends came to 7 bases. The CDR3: CASSLTVTYEQYF. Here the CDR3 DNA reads TGTGCCAGCAGTTTAACAGTCACCTACGAGCAGTACTTC.

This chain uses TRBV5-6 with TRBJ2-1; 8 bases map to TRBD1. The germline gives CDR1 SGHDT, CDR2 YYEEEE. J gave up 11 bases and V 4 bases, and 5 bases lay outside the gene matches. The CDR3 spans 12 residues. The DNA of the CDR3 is TGTGCCAGCAGCGGTACAGGGGGAAAGCAGTTCTTC. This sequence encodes CASSGTGGKQFF. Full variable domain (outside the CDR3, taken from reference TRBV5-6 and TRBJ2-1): DAGVTQSPTHLIKTRGQQVTLRCSPKSGHDTVSWYQQALGQGPQFIFQYYEEEERQRGNFPDRFSGHQFPNYSSELNVNALLLGDSALYLCASSGTGGKQFFGPGTRLTVL.

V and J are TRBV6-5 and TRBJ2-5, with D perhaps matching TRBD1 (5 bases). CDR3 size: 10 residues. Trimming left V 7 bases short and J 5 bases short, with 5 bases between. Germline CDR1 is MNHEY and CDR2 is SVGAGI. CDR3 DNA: TGTGCCAGCAAGGGGGAGACCCAGTACTTC. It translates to CASKGETQYF.

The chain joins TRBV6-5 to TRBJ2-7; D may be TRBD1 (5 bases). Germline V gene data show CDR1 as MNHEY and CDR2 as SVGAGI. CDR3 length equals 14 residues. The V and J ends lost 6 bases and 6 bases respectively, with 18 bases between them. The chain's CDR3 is CASSRRLGVGEQYF. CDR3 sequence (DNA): TGTGCCAGCAGCCGACGGCTAGGGGTAGGCGAGCAGTACTTC.

CDR3 in amino acids: CASTHSVRTDTQYF. The CDR3 DNA reads TGTGCCAGCACCCACTCAGTGCGGACAGATACGCAGTATTTT. The rearrangement joins TRBV6-6 to TRBJ2-3; no definite D call. This CDR3 comprises 14 residues. V was shortened by 7 bases and J by 3 bases, with 14 bases between the two germline ends. CDR1 is MNHNY, CDR2 SVGAGI, per germline (reference sequence).

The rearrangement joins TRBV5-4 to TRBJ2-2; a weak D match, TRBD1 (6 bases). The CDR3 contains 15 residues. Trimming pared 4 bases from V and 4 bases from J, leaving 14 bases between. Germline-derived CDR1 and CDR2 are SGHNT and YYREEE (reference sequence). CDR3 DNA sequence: TGTGCCAGCAGCCCAACCGACAGGCCCACCGGGGAGCTGTTTTTT. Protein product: CASSPTDRPTGELFF.

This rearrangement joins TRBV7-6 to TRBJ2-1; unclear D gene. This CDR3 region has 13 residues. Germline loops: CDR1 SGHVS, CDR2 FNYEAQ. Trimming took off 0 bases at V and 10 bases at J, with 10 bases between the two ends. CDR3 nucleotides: TGTGCCAGCAGCTTAGCGCTGGCCTGGGAGCAGTTCTTC. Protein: CASSLALAWEQFF.

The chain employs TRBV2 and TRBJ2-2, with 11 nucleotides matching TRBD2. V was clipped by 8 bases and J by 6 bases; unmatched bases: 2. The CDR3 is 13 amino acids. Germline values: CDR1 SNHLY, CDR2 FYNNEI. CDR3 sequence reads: CASGTSGPGELFF. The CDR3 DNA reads TGTGCCAGCGGGACTAGCGGCCCCGGGGAGCTGTTTTTT.

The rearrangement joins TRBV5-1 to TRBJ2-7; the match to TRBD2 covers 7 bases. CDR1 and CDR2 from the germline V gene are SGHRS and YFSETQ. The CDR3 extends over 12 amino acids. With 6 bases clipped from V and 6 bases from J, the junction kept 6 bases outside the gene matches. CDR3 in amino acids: CASTGRELEQYF. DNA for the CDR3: TGCGCCAGCACGGGGCGGGAGCTCGAGCAGTACTTC.

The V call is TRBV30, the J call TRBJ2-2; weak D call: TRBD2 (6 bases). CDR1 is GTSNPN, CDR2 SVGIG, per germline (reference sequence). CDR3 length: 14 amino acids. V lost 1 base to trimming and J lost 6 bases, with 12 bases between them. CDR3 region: CAWSGASVPGELFF. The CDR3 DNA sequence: TGTGCCTGGAGTGGGGCTAGCGTACCCGGGGAGCTGTTTTTT.

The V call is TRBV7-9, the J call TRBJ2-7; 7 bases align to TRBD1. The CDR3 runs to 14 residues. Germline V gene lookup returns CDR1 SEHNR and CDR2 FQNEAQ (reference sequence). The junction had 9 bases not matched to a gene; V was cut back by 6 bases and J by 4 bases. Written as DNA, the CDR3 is TGTGCCAGCAGTACAGGGGCAATAAGTTACGAGCAGTACTTC. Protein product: CASSTGAISYEQYF. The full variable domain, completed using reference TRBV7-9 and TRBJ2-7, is DTGVSQNPRHKITKRGQNVTFRCDPISEHNRLYWYRQTLGQGPEFLTYFQNEAQLEKSRLLSDRFSAERPKGSFSTLEIQRTEQGDSAMYLCASSTGAISYEQYFGPGTRLTVT.

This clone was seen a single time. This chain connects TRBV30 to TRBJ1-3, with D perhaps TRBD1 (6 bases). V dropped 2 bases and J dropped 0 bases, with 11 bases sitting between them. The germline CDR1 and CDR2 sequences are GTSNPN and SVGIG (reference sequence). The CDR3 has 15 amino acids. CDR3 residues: CAWSPHRASGNTIYF. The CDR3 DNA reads TGTGCCTGGAGTCCCCACAGGGCCTCTGGAAACACCATATATTTT.

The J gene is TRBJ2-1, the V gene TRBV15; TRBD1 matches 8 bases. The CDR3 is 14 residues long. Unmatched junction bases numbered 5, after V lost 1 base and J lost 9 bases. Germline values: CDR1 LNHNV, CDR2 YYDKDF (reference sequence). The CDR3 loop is CATSRGQGAREQFF. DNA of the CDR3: TGTGCCACCAGCAGAGGCCAGGGGGCGCGTGAGCAGTTCTTC.

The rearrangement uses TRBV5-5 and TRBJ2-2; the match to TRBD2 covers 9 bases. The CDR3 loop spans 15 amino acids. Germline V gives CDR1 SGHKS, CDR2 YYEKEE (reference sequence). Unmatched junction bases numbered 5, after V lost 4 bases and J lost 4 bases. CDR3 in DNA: TGTGCCAGCAGCCAAGAAGCGGGAGGCACCGGGGAGCTGTTTTTT. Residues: CASSQEAGGTGELFF. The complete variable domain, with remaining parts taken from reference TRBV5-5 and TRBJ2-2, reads DAGVTQSPTHLIKTRGQQVTLRCSPISGHKSVSWYQQVLGQGPQFIFQYYEKEERGRGNFPDRFSARQFPNYSSELNVNALLLGDSALYLCASSQEAGGTGELFFGEGSRLTVL.

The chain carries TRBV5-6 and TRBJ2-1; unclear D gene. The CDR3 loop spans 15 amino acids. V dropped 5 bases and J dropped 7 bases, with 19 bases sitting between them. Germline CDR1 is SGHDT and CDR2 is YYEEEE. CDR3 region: CASSRENNLVNEQFF. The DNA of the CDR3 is TGTGCCAGCAGTCGTGAAAACAACCTGGTAAATGAGCAGTTCTTC.

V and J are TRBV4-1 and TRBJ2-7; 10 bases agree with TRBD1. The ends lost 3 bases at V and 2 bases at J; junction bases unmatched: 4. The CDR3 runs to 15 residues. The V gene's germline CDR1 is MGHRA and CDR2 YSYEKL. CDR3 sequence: CASSHGTGDAYEQYF. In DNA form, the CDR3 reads TGCGCCAGCAGCCACGGGACAGGGGACGCCTACGAGCAGTACTTC.

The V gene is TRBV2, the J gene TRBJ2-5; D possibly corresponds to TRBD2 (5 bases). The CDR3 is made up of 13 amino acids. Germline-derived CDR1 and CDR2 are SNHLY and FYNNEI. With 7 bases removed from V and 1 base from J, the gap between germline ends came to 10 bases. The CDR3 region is CASKKDSQETQYF. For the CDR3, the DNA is TGTGCCAGCAAAAAGGACTCCCAAGAGACCCAGTACTTC.

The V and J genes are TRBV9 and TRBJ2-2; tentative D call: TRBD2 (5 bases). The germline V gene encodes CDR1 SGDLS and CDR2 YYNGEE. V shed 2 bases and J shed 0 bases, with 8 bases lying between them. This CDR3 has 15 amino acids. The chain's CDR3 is CASSVSGTNTGELFF. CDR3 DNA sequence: TGTGCCAGCAGCGTCAGCGGTACGAACACCGGGGAGCTGTTTTTT.

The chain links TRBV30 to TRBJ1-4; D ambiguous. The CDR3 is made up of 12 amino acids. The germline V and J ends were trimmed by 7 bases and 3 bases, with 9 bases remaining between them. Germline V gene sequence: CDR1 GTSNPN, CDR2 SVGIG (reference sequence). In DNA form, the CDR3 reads TGTGCCTTCAGGCTTCCTAATGAAAAACTGTTTTTT. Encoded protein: CAFRLPNEKLFF.

The CDR3 spells CASSPAGGNTGELFF. CDR3 nucleotide sequence: TGCGCCAGCAGCCCAGCGGGAGGGAACACCGGGGAGCTGTTTTTT. The J gene is TRBJ2-2, the V gene TRBV4-3; 9 bases match TRBD2. CDR3 length equals 15 residues. Germline CDR1 LGHNA, CDR2 YSLEER. J was trimmed by 1 base and V by 4 bases; bases with no gene match: 1.

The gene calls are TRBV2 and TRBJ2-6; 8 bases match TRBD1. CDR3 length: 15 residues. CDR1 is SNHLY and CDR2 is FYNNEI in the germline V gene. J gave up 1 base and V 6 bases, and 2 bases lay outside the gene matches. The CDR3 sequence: CASRGQGSGANVLTF. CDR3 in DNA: TGTGCCAGCAGAGGACAGGGATCTGGGGCCAACGTCCTGACTTTC.

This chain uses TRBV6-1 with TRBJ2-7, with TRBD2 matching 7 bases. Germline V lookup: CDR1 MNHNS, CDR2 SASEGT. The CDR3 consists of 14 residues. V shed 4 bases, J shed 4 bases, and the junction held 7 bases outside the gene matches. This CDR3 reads CASSASGEEYEQYF. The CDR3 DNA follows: TGTGCCAGCAGTGCTAGCGGAGAGGAGTACGAGCAGTACTTC.